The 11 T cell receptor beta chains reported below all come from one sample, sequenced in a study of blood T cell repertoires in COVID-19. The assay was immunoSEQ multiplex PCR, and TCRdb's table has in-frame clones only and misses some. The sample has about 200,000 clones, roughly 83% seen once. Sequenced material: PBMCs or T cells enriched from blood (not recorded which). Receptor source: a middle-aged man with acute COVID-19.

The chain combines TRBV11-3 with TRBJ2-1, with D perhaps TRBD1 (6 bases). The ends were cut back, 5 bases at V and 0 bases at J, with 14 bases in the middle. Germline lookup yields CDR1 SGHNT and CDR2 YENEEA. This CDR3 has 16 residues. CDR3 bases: TGTGCCAGCAGCCCTTCCCCAGGGGCCTCCTACAATGAGCAGTTCTTC. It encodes CASSPSPGASYNEQFF.

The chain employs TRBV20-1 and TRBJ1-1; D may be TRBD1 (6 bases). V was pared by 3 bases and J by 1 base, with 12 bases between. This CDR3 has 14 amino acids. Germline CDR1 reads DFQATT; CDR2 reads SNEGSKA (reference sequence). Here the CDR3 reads CSASAGGANTEAFF. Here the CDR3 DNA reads TGCAGTGCTAGTGCGGGGGGCGCGAACACTGAAGCTTTCTTT.

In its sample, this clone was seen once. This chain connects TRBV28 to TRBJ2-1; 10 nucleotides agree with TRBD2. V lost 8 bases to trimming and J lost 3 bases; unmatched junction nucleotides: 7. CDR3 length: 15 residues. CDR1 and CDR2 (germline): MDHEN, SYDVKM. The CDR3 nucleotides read TGTGCCAGCCGTGGGGGACTAGCGTACTACAATGAGCAGTTCTTC. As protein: CASRGGLAYYNEQFF.

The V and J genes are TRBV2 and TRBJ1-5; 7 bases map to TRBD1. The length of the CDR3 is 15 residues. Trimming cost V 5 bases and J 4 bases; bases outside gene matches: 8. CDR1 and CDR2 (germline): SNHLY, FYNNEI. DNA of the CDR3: TGTGCCAGCAGTACTCTCGACAGGGTTAATCAGCCCCAGCATTTT. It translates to CASSTLDRVNQPQHF.

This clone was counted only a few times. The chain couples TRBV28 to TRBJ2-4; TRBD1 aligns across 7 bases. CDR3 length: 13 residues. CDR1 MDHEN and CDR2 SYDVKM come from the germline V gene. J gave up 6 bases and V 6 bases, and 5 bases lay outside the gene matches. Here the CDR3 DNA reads TGTGCCAGCAGGCAGGGACAGAGAAACATTCAGTACTTC. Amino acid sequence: CASRQGQRNIQYF. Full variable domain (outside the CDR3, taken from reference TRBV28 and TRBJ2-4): DVKVTQSSRYLVKRTGEKVFLECVQDMDHENMFWYRQDPGLGLRLIYFSYDVKMKEKGDIPEGYSVSREKKERFSLILESASTNQTSMYLCASRQGQRNIQYFGAGTRLSVL.

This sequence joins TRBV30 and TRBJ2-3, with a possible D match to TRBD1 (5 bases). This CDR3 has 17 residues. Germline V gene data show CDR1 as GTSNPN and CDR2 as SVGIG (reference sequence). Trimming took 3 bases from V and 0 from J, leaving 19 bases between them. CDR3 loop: CAWRLGWTRQSTDTQYF. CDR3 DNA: TGTGCCTGGAGGCTAGGGTGGACACGACAGAGCACAGATACGCAGTATTTT.

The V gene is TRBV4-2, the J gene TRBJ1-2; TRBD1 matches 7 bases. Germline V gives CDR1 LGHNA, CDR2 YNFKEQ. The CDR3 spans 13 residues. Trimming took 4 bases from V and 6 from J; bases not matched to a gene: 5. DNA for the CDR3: TGTGCCAGCAGCCCGACAGGGTATAATGGCTACACCTTC. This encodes CASSPTGYNGYTF.

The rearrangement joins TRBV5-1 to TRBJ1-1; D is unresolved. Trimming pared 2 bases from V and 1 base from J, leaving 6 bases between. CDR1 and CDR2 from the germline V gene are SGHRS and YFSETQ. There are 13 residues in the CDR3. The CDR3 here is CASSFDTNTEAFF. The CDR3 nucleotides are TGCGCCAGCAGCTTCGACACGAACACTGAAGCTTTCTTT.

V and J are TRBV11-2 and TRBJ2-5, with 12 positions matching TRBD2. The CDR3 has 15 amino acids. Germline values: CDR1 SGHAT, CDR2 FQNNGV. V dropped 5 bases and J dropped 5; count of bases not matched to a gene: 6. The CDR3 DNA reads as TGTGCCAGCAGCGCTTCTAGCGGGAGGGTGGAGACCCAGTACTTC. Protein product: CASSASSGRVETQYF.

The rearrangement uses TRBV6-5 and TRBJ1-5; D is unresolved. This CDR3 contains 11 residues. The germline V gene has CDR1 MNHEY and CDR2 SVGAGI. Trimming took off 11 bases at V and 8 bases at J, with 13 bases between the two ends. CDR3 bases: TGTGCCTTTAAAAAACAAGAGCCCCAGCATTTT. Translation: CAFKKQEPQHF.

In DNA form, the CDR3 reads TGTGCCAGCAGCACCCGACTAGTCAATGAGCAGTTCTTC. Translating it yields CASSTRLVNEQFF. V is TRBV11-2 and J is TRBJ2-1, with D perhaps matching TRBD2 (6 bases). Per the germline V gene, CDR1 is SGHAT and CDR2 is FQNNGV. Trimming pared 5 bases from V and 6 bases from J, leaving 11 bases between. This CDR3 comprises 13 residues.